A single sample gave rise to the 12 T cell receptor beta chains below, sequenced in a study of cytomegalovirus exposure and HLA in healthy donors. Profiling relied on immunoSEQ multiplex PCR, and the TCRdb table lists in-frame clones only, not all of them. The sample yields under 200,000 clones, roughly nine tenths seen once. Source material: PBMCs. These receptors came from a man between 18 and 35 years old in good health and CMV-seropositive.

The V and J genes are TRBV4-1 and TRBJ2-1; 10 nucleotides agree with TRBD2. Trimming took 5 bases from V and 4 from J; bases not matched to a gene: 8. CDR3 length: 16 amino acids. Germline V lookup: CDR1 MGHRA, CDR2 YSYEKL. The CDR3 spells CASSNPGLAKYNEQFF. The CDR3 DNA follows: TGCGCCAGCAGCAATCCGGGACTAGCGAAATACAATGAGCAGTTCTTC.

This sequence joins TRBV5-4 and TRBJ2-1; the match to TRBD2 covers 8 bases. Germline-derived CDR1 and CDR2 are SGHNT and YYREEE (reference sequence). J was trimmed by 4 bases and V by 5 bases; bases with no gene match: 11. CDR3 length: 16 residues. CDR3 amino acids: CASSNLNGLAYNEQFF. The CDR3 DNA reads as TGTGCCAGCAGTAACCTGAATGGACTAGCTTACAATGAGCAGTTCTTC. Full variable domain (rest looked up from reference TRBV5-4 and TRBJ2-1): ETGVTQSPTHLIKTRGQQVTLRCSSQSGHNTVSWYQQALGQGPQFIFQYYREEENGRGNFPPRFSGLQFPNYSSELNVNALELDDSALYLCASSNLNGLAYNEQFFGPGTRLTVL.

This sequence joins TRBV30 and TRBJ2-7; 7 nucleotides line up with TRBD2. Germline values: CDR1 GTSNPN, CDR2 SVGIG (reference sequence). CDR3 length equals 14 residues. Trimming cost V 2 bases and J 2 bases; bases outside gene matches: 6. The CDR3 nucleotides read TGTGCCTGGAGTTTTAGCGGGCCCACCTACGAGCAGTACTTC. Amino acid sequence: CAWSFSGPTYEQYF.

The chain recombines TRBV7-3 with TRBJ2-1; TRBD2 matches 9 bases. V was clipped by 3 bases and J by 9 bases; unmatched bases: 6. The germline gives CDR1 SGHTA, CDR2 FQGTGA. CDR3 length: 14 residues. The CDR3 sequence: CASSFGREGSEQFF. The CDR3 DNA reads TGTGCCAGCAGCTTCGGGCGGGAGGGGAGTGAGCAGTTCTTC.

The CDR3 is CASSTRLAGEGEQFF. The CDR3 bases are TGTGCCAGCAGCACCCGACTAGCGGGAGAGGGTGAGCAGTTCTTC. This chain connects TRBV7-6 to TRBJ2-1, with 12 bases that match TRBD2. The germline V gene encodes CDR1 SGHVS and CDR2 FNYEAQ. This CDR3 contains 15 residues. V lost 5 bases, J lost 9 bases, and 8 bases stayed unmatched.

The chain couples TRBV4-1 to TRBJ2-2; D is unclear. From germline, CDR1 is MGHRA and CDR2 YSYEKL. This CDR3 has 14 amino acids. The V gene lost 3 bases and the J gene lost 6 bases, with 11 bases spanning the gap. The CDR3 sequence is CASSHSSVPGELFF. Written as DNA, the CDR3 is TGCGCCAGCAGCCACTCGTCGGTCCCCGGGGAGCTGTTTTTT.

V gene TRBV12-5 combines with J gene TRBJ2-3; TRBD1 might be the D (5 bases). The CDR3 has 13 amino acids. V gave up 5 bases and J gave up 1 base, with 7 bases separating them. Germline CDR1 LGHNT, CDR2 FRNRAP. The CDR3 spells CASGIQGTDTQYF. The CDR3, as DNA: TGTGCTAGTGGTATACAGGGCACAGATACGCAGTATTTT.

The chain couples TRBV2 to TRBJ2-6; 8 positions agree with TRBD1. J was trimmed by 3 bases and V by 3 bases; bases with no gene match: 4. Germline V lookup: CDR1 SNHLY, CDR2 FYNNEI. The CDR3 is 16 residues long. CDR3 sequence reads: CASSEGRGLGANVLTF. CDR3 nucleotides: TGTGCCAGCAGTGAGGGCAGGGGGCTTGGGGCCAACGTCCTGACTTTC.

V is TRBV27 and J is TRBJ1-4; 7 nucleotides match TRBD1. CDR3 length equals 15 residues. CDR1 is MNHEY, CDR2 SMNVEV, per germline (reference sequence). The trim removed 4 bases at V and 6 bases at J, leaving 8 bases unmatched. The CDR3 here is CASSSDRLADEKLFF. The DNA of the CDR3 is TGTGCCAGCAGTTCGGACAGGCTTGCTGATGAAAAACTGTTTTTT.

The rearrangement links TRBV5-4 to TRBJ2-3, with TRBD2 identical over 15 bases. The CDR3 spans 18 residues. CDR1 and CDR2 from the germline V gene are SGHNT and YYREEE (reference sequence). J was trimmed by 0 bases and V by 4 bases; bases with no gene match: 6. CDR3 DNA: TGTGCCAGCAGCAAAGGGACTAGCGGGAGGACTAGCACAGATACGCAGTATTTT. Protein sequence: CASSKGTSGRTSTDTQYF.

The J gene is TRBJ1-1, the V gene TRBV28, with 9 bases lining up with TRBD1. The V gene's germline CDR1 is MDHEN and CDR2 SYDVKM. The ends lost 6 bases at V and 1 base at J; junction bases unmatched: 3. The CDR3 sequence is 14 residues long. For the CDR3, the DNA is TGTGCCAGCAGAACAGGGGGCGGGAACACTGAAGCTTTCTTT. Its translation is CASRTGGGNTEAFF.

This chain connects TRBV7-2 to TRBJ1-5, with TRBD1 as a possible D gene (5 bases). The V end was cut by 0 bases, the J end by 1 base, with 13 bases between. The CDR3 has 17 amino acids. Per the germline V gene, CDR1 is SGHTA and CDR2 is FQGNSA. The CDR3 reads CASSLAGGGGSNQPQHF. In DNA, the CDR3 is TGTGCCAGCAGCTTAGCGGGTGGGGGAGGAAGCAATCAGCCCCAGCATTTT.